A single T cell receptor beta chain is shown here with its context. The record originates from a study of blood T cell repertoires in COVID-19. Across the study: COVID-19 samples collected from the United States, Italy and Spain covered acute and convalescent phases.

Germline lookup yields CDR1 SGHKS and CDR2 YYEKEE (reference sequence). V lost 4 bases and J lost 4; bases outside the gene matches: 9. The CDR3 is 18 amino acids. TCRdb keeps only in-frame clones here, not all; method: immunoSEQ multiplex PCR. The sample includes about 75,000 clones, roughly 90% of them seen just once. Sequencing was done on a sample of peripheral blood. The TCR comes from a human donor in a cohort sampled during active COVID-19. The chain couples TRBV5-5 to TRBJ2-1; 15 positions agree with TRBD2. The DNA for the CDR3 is TGTGCCAGCAGCCCGGGACTAGCGGGAGGTCTCCATTACAATGAGCAGTTCTTC. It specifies CASSPGLAGGLHYNEQFF.